This T cell receptor beta chain was observed in a study of blood T cells in healthy people across ages. PCR was performed a second time for roughly 7 to 12 cycles using a sample-barcoded 5' primer and a J-beta primer mix. In TCRdb, the 5' RACE reads were re-called with MiXCR into one record per CDR3 protein. This table has some 890,000 distinct CDR3 sequences, under 35% appearing once. The germline gives CDR1 SNHLY, CDR2 FYNNEI. After removal of 6 bases from V and 0 bases from J, the junction contained 5 bases not matched to a gene. This CDR3 spans 15 amino acids. The same data also went into a second study, on T cells of mothers and their children. This second study says: Biologically related mothers and children overlapped slightly more than unrelated pairs, a non-significant difference.

This sequence was found in a woman aged 40 to 50 in good health. The chain has TRBV2 and TRBJ1-5; the match to TRBD1 covers 7 bases. Sample: blood. The CDR3 loop reads CASSPQGTSNQPQHF. The CDR3 DNA reads TGTGCCAGCAGCCCACAGGGGACTAGCAATCAGCCCCAGCATTTT. The whole variable domain, remainder taken from reference TRBV2 and TRBJ1-5, is EPEVTQTPSHQVTQMGQEVILRCVPISNHLYFYWYRQILGQKVEFLVSFYNNEISEKSEIFDDQFSVERPDGSNFTLKIRSTKLEDSAMYFCASSPQGTSNQPQHFGDGTRLSIL.